This T cell receptor (beta chain) was sequenced during a study of Ad26.COV2.S vaccination and SARS-CoV-2 variants. Study details: Donor allocation was to the COV1001 Ad26.COV2.S trial arm. Study results and caveats: Responses of T cells in total may have been underestimated by the TCR breadth and depth analyses. Researchers reported similar non-spike TCR breadth in vaccine and placebo recipients.

The treatment denotes: some 20 received Ad26.COV2.S at low or high dose, single or two shots; roughly five received placebo; per-sample allocation not given. The samples date from day 63 after the first vaccine or placebo injection. Donation came from an adult in Boston who was aged 18-55 years. TCRdb's table, derived via immunoSEQ multiplex PCR, lists solely in-frame clones and lacks some. The sample lists nearly 400,000 clones; 89% were seen once. Concerning this clone: Its target is not known.

Trimming cost V 0 bases and J 2 bases, with 5 bases left between them. Per germline, CDR1 SGHRS and CDR2 YFSETQ. The CDR3 contains 14 residues. The sequenced sample was peripheral blood, obtained in a trial of Ad26.COV2.S vaccine versus placebo. V and J are TRBV5-1 and TRBJ2-2; D ambiguous. The receptor was derived from a person between 18 and 59 years old who received the Ad26.COV2.S COVID-19 vaccine or a placebo. The CDR3 bases are TGCGCCAGCAGCTTGGGGGAAAACACCGGGGAGCTGTTTTTT. Amino acid sequence: CASSLGENTGELFF.